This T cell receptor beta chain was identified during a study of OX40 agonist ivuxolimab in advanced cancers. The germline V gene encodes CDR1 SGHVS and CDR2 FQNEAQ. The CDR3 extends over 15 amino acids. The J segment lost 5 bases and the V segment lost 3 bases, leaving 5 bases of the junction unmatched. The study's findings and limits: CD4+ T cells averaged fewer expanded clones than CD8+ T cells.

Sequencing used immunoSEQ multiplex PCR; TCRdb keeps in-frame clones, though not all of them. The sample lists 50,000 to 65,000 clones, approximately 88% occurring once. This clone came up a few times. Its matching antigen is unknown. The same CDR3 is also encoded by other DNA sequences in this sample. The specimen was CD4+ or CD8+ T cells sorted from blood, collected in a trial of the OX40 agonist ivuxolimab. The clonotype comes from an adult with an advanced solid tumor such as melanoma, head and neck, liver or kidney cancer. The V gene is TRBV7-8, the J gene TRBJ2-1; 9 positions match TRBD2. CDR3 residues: CASSLGGGAHNEQFF. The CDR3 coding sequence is TGTGCCAGCAGCTTGGGCGGGGGGGCTCACAATGAGCAGTTCTTC. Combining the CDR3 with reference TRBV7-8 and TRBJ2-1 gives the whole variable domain GAGVSQSPRYKVAKRGQDVALRCDPISGHVSLFWYQQALGQGPEFLTYFQNEAQLDKSGLPSDRFFAERPEGSVSTLKIQRTQQEDSAVYLCASSLGGGAHNEQFFGPGTRLTVL.